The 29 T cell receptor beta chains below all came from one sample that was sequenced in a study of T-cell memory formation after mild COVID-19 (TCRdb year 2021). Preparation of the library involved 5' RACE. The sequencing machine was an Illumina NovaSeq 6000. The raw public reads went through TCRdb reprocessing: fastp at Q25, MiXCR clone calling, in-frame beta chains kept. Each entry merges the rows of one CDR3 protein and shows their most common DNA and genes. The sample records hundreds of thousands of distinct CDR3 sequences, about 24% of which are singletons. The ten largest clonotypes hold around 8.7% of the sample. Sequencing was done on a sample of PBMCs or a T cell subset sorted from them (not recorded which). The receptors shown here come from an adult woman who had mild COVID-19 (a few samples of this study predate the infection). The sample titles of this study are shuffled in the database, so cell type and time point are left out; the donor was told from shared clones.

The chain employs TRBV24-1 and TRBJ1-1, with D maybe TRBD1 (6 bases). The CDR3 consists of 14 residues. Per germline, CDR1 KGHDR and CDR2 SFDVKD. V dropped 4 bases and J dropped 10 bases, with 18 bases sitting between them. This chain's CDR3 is CATSDLRTVQGAFF. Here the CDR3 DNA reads TGTGCCACCAGTGACCTTAGGACGGTACAGGGAGCTTTCTTT.

The DNA for the CDR3 is TGTGCCAGCAGGCGGGACACCTTAAACATTCAGTACTTC. Translating gives CASRRDTLNIQYF. The chain combines TRBV6-1 with TRBJ2-4, with D possibly called TRBD1 or TRBD2 (6 bases each). V was trimmed by 6 bases and J by 6 bases, leaving 12 bases between them. This CDR3 contains 13 residues. CDR1 MNHNS and CDR2 SASEGT come from the germline V gene.

CDR3 coding DNA: TGCAGTGCTAGACGCCCGGTCCTTAGCAATCAGCCCCAGCATTTT. Residues: CSARRPVLSNQPQHF. The V gene is TRBV20-1, the J gene TRBJ1-5; D remains ambiguous. The V gene lost 2 bases and the J gene lost 0 bases, with 11 bases spanning the gap. Germline CDR1 is DFQATT and CDR2 is SNEGSKA (reference sequence). The CDR3 is 15 residues long.

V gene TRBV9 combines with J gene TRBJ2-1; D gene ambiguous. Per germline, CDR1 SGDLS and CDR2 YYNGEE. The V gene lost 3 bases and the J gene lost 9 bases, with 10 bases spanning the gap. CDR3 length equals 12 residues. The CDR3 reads CASSGPKGEQFF. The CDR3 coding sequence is TGTGCCAGCAGCGGGCCCAAGGGTGAGCAGTTCTTC. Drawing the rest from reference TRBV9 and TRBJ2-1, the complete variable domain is DSGVTQTPKHLITATGQRVTLRCSPRSGDLSVYWYQQSLDQGLQFLIQYYNGEERAKGNILERFSAQQFPDLHSELNLSSLELGDSALYFCASSGPKGEQFFGPGTRLTVL.

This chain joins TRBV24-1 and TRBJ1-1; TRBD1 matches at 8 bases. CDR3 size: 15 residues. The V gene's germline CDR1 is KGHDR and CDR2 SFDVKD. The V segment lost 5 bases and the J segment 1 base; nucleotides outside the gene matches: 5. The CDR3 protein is CATSATDRGNTEAFF. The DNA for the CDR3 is TGTGCCACCAGTGCCACAGACAGGGGGAACACTGAAGCTTTCTTT.

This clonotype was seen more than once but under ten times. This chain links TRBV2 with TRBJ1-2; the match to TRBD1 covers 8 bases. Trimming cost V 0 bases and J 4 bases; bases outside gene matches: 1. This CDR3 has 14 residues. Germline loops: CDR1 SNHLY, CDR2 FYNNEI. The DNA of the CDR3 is TGTGCCAGCAGTGAAGCGACAGGGGCCTATGGCTACACCTTC. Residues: CASSEATGAYGYTF.

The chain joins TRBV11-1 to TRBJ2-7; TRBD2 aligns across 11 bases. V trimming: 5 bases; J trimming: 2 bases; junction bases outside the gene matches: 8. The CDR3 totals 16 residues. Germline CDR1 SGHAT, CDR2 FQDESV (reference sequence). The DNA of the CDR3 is TGTGCCAGCAGCCGACTTAGCGGGAGGGCCCCCTACGAGCAGTACTTC. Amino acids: CASSRLSGRAPYEQYF.

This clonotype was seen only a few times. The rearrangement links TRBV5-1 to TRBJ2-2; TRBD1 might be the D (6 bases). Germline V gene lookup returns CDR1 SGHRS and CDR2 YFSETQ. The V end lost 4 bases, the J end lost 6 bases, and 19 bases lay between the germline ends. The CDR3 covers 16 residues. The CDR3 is CASSLSSRGPSGELFF. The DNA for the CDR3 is TGCGCCAGCAGCCTCTCATCCAGGGGACCCTCCGGGGAGCTGTTTTTT.

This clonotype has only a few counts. The CDR3 coding sequence is TGTGCCAGCACGGGGGGCTATGGCTACACCTTC. This sequence encodes CASTGGYGYTF. The J gene is TRBJ1-2, the V gene TRBV6-5, with D perhaps matching TRBD1 (5 bases). Trimming stripped 7 bases from V and 4 bases from J, with 7 bases between. The CDR3 spans 11 residues. Germline V gene lookup returns CDR1 MNHEY and CDR2 SVGAGI.

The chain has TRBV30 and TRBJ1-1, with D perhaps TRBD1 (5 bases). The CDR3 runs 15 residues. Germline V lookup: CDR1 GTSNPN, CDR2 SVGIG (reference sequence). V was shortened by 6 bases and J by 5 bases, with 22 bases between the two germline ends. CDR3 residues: CACRGPGQKSTEAFF. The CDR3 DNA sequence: TGTGCCTGTCGCGGGCCAGGACAAAAATCGACTGAAGCTTTCTTT.

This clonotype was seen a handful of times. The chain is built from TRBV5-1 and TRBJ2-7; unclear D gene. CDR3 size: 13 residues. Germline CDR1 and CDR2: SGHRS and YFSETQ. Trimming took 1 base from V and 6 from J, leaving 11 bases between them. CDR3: CASSLTGRREQYF. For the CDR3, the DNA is TGCGCCAGCAGCTTGACCGGTAGGCGCGAGCAGTACTTC.

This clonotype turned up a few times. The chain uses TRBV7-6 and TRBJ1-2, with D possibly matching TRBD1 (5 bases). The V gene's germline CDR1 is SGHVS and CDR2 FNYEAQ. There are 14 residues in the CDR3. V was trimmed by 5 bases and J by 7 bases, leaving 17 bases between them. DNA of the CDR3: TGTGCCAGCAGCCCCAGGGATGGGGCGGTTGGCTACACCTTC. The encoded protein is CASSPRDGAVGYTF.

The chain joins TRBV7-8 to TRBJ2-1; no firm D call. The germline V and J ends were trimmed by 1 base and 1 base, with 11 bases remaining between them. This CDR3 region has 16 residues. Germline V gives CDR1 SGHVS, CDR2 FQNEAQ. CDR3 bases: TGTGCCAGCAGCTTAGTAGAGGTGGGTTCCTACAATGAGCAGTTCTTC. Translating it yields CASSLVEVGSYNEQFF.

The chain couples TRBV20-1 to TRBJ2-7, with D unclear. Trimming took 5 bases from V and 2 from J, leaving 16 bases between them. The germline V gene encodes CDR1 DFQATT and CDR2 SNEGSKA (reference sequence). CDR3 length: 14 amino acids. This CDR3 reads CSAQPRTVTYEQYF. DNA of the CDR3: TGCAGTGCTCAACCGAGGACGGTGACCTACGAGCAGTACTTC.

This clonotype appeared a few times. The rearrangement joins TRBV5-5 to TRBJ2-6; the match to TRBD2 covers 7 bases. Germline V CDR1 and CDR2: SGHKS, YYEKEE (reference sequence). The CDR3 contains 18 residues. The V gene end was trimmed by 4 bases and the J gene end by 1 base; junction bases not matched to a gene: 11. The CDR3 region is CASSMLGGLWSGANVLTF. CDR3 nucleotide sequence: TGTGCCAGCAGCATGCTCGGGGGGTTATGGTCTGGGGCCAACGTCCTGACTTTC.

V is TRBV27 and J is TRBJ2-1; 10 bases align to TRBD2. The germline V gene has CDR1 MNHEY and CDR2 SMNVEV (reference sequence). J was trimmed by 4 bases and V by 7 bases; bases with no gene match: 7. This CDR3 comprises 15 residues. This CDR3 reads CASKGLAGAYNEQFF. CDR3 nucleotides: TGTGCCAGCAAGGGGCTAGCGGGAGCTTACAATGAGCAGTTCTTC.

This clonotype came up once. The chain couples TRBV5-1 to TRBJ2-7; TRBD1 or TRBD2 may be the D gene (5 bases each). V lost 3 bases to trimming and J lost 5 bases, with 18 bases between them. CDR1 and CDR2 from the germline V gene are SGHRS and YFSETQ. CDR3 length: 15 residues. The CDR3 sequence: CASSWGAGSGNEQYF. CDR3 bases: TGCGCCAGCAGCTGGGGCGCAGGGTCGGGAAACGAGCAGTACTTC.

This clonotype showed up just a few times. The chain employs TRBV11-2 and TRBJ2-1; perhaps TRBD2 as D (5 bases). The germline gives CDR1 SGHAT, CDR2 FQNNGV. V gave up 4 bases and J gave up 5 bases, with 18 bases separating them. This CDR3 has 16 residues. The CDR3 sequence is CASSSSLRGLHNEQFF. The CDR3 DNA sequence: TGTGCCAGCAGCTCCTCCCTTCGCGGGCTACACAATGAGCAGTTCTTC.

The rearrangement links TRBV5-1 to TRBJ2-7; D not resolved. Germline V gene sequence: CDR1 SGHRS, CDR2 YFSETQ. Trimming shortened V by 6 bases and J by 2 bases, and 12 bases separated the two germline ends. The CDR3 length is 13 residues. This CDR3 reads CASNLGDAYEQYF. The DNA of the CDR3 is TGCGCCAGCAATCTGGGTGATGCCTACGAGCAGTACTTC.

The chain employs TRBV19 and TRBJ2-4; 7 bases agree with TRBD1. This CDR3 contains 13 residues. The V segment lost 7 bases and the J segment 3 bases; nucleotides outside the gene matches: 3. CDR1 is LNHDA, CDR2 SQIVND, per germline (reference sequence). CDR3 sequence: CASTGTDKNIQYF. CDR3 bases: TGTGCCAGTACCGGGACAGACAAAAACATTCAGTACTTC.

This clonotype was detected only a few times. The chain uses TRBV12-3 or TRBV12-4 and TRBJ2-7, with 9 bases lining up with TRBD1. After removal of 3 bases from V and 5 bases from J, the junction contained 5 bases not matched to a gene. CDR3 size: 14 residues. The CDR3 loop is CASSFFTGGDEQYF. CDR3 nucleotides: TGTGCCAGCAGTTTCTTTACAGGGGGCGACGAGCAGTACTTC.

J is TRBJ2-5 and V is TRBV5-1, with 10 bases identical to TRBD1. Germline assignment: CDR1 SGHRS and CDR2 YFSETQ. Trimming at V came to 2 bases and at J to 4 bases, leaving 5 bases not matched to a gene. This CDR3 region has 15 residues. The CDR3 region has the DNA TGCGCCAGCAGCTTAGGACAGGGGGGAAGAGAGACCCAGTACTTC. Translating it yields CASSLGQGGRETQYF.

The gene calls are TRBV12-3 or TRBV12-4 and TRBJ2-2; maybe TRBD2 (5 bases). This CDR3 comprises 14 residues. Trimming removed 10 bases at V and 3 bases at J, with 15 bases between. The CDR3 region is CATPSGKDTGELFF. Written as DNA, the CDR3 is TGTGCCACACCCTCCGGGAAGGACACCGGGGAGCTGTTTTTT.

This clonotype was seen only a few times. The CDR3 reads CASSLGSGLDGYTF. The CDR3 coding sequence is TGCGCCAGCAGCTTGGGATCAGGGTTAGATGGCTACACCTTC. The chain couples TRBV5-1 to TRBJ1-2; tentatively, D is TRBD1 (5 bases). This CDR3 contains 14 residues. Germline assignment: CDR1 SGHRS and CDR2 YFSETQ. V lost 0 bases and J 6 bases, leaving 12 bases between the germline ends.

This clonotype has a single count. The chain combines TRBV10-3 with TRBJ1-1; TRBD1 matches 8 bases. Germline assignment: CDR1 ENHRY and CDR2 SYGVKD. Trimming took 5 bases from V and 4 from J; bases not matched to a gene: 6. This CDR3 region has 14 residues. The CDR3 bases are TGTGCCATCAGTCAGCCGGGACAGGCCACTGAAGCTTTCTTT. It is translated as CAISQPGQATEAFF.

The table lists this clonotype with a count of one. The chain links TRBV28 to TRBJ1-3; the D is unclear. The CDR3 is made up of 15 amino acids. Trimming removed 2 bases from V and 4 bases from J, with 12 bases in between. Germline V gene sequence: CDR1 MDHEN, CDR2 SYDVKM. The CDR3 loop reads CASSLRPNSGNTIYF. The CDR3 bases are TGTGCCAGCAGTTTAAGGCCGAATTCGGGAAACACCATATATTTT.

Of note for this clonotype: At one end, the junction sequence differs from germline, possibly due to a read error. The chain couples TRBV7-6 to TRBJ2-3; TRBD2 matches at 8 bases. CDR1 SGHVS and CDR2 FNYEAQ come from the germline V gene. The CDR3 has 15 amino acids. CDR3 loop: CDSSFSGGDTDTQYF. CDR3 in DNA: TGTGACAGCAGCTTCAGCGGGGGCGATACAGATACGCAGTATTTT.

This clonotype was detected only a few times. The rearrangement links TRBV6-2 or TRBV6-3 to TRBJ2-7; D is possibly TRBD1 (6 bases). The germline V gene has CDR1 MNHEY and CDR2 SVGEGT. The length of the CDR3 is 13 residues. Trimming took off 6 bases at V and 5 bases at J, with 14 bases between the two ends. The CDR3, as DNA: TGTGCCAGCAGGGACAGAGGGACCCACGAGCAGTACTTC. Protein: CASRDRGTHEQYF.

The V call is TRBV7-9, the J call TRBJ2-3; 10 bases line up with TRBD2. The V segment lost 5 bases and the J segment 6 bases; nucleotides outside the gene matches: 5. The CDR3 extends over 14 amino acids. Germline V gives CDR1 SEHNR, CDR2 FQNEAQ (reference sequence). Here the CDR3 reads CASSASGGGDTQYF. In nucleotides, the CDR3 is TGTGCCAGCAGCGCTAGCGGGGGCGGGGATACGCAGTATTTT.